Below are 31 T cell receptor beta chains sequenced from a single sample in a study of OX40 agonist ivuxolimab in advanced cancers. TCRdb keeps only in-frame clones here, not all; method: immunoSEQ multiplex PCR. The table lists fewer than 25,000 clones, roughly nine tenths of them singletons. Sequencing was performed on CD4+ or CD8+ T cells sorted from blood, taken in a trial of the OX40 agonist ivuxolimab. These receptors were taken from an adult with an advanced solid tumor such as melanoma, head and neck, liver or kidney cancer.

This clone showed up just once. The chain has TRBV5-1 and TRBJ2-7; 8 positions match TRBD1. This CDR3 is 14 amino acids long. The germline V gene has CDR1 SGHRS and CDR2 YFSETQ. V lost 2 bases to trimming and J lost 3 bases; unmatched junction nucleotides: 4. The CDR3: CASSFRDRNYEQYF. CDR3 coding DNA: TGCGCCAGCAGCTTCCGGGACAGGAACTACGAGCAGTACTTC.

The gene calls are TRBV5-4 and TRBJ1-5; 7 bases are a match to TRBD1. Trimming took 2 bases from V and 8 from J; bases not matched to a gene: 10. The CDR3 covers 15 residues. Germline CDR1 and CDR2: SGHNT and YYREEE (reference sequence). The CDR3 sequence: CASSLNQGEVEPQHF. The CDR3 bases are TGTGCCAGCAGCTTAAATCAGGGGGAGGTTGAGCCCCAGCATTTT.

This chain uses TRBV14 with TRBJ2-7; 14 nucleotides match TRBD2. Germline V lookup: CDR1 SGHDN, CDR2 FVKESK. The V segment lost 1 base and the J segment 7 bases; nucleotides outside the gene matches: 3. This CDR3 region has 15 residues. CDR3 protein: CASSQAGLAGDEQYF. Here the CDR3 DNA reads TGTGCCAGCAGCCAAGCGGGACTAGCGGGGGATGAGCAGTACTTC.

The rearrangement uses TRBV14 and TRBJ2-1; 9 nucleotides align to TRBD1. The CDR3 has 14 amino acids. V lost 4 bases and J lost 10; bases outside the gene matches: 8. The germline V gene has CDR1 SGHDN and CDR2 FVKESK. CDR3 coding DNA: TGTGCCAGCAGCCCGTGGACAGGGGAGGGCGAGCAGTTCTTC. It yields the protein CASSPWTGEGEQFF.

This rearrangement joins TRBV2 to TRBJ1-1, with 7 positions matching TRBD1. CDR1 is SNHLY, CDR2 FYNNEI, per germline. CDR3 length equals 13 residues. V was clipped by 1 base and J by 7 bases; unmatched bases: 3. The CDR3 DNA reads TGTGCCAGCAGTGAAGTCCGGGACAGTGAAGCTTTCTTT. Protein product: CASSEVRDSEAFF.

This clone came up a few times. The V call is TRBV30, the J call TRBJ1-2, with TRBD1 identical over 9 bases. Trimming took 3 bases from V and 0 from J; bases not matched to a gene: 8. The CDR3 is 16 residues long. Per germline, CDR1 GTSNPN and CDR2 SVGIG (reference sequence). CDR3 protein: CAWSRDRVRANYGYTF. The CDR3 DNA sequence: TGTGCCTGGAGCCGGGACAGGGTTCGGGCTAACTATGGCTACACCTTC.

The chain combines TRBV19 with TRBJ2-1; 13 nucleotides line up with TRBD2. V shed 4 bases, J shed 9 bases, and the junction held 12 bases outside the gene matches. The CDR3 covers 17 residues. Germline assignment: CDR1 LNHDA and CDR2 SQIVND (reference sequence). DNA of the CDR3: TGTGCCAGTAGTAAAGGGACTAGCGGGAATCAACACGGTGAGCAGTTCTTC. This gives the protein CASSKGTSGNQHGEQFF.

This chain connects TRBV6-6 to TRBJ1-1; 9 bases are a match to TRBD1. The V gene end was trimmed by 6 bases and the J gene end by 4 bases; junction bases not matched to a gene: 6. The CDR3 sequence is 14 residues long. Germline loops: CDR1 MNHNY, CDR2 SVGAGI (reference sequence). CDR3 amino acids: CASRLQGASTEAFF. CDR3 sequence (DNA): TGTGCCAGCAGATTACAGGGGGCGAGCACTGAAGCTTTCTTT.

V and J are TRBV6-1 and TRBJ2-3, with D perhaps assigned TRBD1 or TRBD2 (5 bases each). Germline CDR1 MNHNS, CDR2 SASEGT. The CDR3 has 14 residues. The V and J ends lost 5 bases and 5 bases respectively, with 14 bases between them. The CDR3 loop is CASSLGVEGDTQYF. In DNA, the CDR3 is TGTGCCAGCAGTTTAGGGGTAGAGGGAGATACGCAGTATTTT.

CDR3 bases: TGTGCCAGCAGCTTAGATCGGTCGCGATATGGCTACACCTTC. This gives the protein CASSLDRSRYGYTF. The V and J genes are TRBV11-2 and TRBJ1-2; D unclear. The CDR3 extends over 14 amino acids. Germline values: CDR1 SGHAT, CDR2 FQNNGV. V dropped 0 bases and J dropped 5 bases, with 10 bases sitting between them.

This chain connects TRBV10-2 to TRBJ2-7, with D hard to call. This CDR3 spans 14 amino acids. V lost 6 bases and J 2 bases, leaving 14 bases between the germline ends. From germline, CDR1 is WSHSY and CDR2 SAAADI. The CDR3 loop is CASRIAQGTYEQYF. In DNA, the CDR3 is TGCGCCAGCAGGATAGCACAAGGTACCTACGAGCAGTACTTC.

This chain's CDR3 is CASSVSLNTEAFF. CDR3 nucleotides: TGTGCCAGCAGCGTGTCATTAAACACTGAAGCTTTCTTT. The V call is TRBV13, the J call TRBJ1-1; D is ambiguous. CDR3 size: 13 residues. The V gene lost 5 bases and the J gene lost 2 bases, with 9 bases spanning the gap. The germline CDR1 and CDR2 sequences are PRHDT and FYEKMQ (reference sequence).

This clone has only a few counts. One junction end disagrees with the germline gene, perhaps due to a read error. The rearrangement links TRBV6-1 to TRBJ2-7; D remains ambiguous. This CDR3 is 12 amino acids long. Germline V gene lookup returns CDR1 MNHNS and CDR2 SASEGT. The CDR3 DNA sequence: TGCGCCAGCAGTGAGGCCGTATACGAGCAGTACTTC. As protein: CASSEAVYEQYF.

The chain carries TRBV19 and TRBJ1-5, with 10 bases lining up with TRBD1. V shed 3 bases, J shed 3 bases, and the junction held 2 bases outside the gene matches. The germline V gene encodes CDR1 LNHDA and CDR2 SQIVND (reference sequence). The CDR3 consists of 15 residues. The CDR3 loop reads CASSIGTGANQPQHF. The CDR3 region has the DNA TGTGCCAGTAGTATCGGGACAGGGGCCAATCAGCCCCAGCATTTT. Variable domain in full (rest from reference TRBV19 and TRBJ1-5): DGGITQSPKYLFRKEGQNVTLSCEQNLNHDAMYWYRQDPGQGLRLIYYSQIVNDFQKGDIAEGYSVSREKKESFPLTVTSAQKNPTAFYLCASSIGTGANQPQHFGDGTRLSIL.

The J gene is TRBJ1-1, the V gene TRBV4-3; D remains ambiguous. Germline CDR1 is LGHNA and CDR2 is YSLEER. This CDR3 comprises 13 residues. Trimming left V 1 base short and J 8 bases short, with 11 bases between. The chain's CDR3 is CASSQVWDTEAFF. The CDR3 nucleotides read TGCGCCAGCAGCCAAGTGTGGGATACGGAAGCTTTCTTT.

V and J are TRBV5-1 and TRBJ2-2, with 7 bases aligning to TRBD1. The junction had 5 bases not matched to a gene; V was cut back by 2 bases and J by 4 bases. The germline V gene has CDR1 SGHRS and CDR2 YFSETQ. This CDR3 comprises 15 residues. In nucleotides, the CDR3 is TGCGCCAGCAGCTTTGGACAGGTGATCACCGGGGAGCTGTTTTTT. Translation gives CASSFGQVITGELFF.

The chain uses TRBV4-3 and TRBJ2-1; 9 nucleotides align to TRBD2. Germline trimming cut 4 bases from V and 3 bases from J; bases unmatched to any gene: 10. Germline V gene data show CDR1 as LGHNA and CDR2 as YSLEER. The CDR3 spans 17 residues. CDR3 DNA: TGCGCCAGCAGCCGTAGTTGGGGCGGGGGGGTCTACAATGAGCAGTTCTTC. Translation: CASSRSWGGGVYNEQFF.

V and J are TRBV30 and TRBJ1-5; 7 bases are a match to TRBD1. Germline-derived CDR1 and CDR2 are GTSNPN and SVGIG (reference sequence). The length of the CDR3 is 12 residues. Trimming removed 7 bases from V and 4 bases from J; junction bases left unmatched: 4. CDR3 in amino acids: CAYGTENQPQHF. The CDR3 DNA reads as TGTGCCTACGGGACAGAAAATCAGCCCCAGCATTTT.

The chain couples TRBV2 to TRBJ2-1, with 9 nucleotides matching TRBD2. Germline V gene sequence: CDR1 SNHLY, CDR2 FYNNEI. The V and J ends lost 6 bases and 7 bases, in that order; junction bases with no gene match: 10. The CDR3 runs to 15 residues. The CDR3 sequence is CASSASTSGGNEQFF. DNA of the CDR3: TGTGCCAGCAGCGCCTCGACTAGCGGAGGGAATGAGCAGTTCTTC.

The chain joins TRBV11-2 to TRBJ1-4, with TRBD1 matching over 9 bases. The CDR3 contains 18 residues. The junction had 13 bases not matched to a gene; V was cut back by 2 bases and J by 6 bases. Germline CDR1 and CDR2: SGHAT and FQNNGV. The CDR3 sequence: CASSLQGTGRLTDEKLFF. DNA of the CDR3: TGTGCCAGCAGCTTACAAGGGACAGGGAGACTTACGGATGAAAAACTGTTTTTT.

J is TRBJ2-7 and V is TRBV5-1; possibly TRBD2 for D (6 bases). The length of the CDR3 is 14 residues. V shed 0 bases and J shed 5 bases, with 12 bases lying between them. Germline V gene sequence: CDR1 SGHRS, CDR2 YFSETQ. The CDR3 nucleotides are TGCGCCAGCAGCTTGGAAGGGAGGCGGCACGAGCAGTACTTC. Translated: CASSLEGRRHEQYF.

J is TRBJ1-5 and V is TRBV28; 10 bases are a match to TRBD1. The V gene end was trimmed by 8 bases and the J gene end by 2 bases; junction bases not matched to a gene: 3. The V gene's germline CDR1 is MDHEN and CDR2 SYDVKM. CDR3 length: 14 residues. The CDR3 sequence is CASRDRGRNQPQHF. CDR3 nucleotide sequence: TGTGCCAGCCGGGACAGGGGACGCAATCAGCCCCAGCATTTT.

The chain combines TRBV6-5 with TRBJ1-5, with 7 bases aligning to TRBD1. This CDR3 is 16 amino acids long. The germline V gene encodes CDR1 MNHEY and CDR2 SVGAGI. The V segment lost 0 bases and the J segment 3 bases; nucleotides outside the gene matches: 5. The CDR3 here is CASSYSRTGSNQPQHF. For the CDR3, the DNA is TGTGCCAGCAGTTACTCCCGGACAGGATCCAATCAGCCCCAGCATTTT.

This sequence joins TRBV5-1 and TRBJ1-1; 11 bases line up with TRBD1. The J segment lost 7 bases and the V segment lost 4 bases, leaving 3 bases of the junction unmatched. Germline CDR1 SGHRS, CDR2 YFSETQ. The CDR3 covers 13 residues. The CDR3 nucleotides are TGCGCCAGCAGCGGACAGGGGGCTTTTGAAGCTTTCTTT. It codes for CASSGQGAFEAFF.

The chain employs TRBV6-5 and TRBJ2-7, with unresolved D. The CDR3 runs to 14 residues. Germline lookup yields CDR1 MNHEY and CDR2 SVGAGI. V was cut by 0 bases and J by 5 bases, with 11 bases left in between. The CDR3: CASSYSISQDEQYF. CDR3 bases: TGTGCCAGCAGTTACTCGATTTCCCAGGACGAGCAGTACTTC.

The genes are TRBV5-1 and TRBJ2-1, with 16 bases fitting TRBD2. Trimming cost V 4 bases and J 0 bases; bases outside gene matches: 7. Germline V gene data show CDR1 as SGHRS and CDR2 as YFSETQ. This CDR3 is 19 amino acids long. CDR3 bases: TGCGCCAGCAGCCCCGGGACTAGCGGGGGGGGATCCTCCTACAATGAGCAGTTCTTC. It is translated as CASSPGTSGGGSSYNEQFF.

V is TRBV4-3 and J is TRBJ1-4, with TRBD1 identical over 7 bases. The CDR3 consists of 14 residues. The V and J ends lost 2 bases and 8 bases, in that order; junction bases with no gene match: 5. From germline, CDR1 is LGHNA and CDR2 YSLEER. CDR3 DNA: TGCGCCAGCAGCCAACAGGGGGAAGCGGAAAAACTGTTTTTT. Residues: CASSQQGEAEKLFF.

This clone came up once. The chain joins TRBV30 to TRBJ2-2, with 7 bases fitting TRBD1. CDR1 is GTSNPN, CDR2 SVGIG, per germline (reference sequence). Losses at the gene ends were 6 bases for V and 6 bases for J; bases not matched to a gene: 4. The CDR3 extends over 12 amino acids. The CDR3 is CACNRGSGELFF. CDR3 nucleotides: TGTGCCTGTAACAGGGGTTCCGGGGAGCTGTTTTTT.

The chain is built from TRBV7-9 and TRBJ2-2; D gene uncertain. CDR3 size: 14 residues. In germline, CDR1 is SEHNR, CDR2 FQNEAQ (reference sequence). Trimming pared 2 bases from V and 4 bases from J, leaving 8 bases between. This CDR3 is CASSLLWATGELFF. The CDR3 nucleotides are TGTGCCAGCAGCTTATTATGGGCCACCGGGGAGCTGTTTTTT.

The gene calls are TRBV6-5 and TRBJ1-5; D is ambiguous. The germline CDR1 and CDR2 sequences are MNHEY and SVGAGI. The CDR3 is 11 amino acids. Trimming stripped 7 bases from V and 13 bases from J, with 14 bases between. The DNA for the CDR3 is TGTGCCAGCACCAATCGGATTGTTCAGCATTTT. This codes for CASTNRIVQHF.

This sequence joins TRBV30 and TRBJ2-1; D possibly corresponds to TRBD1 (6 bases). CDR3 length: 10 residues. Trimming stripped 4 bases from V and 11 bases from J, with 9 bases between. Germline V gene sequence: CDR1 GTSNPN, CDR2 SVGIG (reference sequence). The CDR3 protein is CAWNRDKQFF. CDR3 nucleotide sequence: TGTGCCTGGAATAGGGACAAGCAGTTCTTC.